The 27 T cell receptor beta chains presented below share a single source sample, sequenced in a study of blood T cell repertoires in COVID-19. Only in-frame clones appear in the TCRdb table, and some are missing; sequencing was by immunoSEQ multiplex PCR. The sample holds some 350,000 clones, over 75% seen once. The sample consisted of PBMCs or T cells enriched from blood (not recorded which). Receptors originate from a woman between 25 and 40 years old who had recovered from COVID-19.

The table lists this clone with a count of one. The gene calls are TRBV7-2 and TRBJ2-7; D possibly corresponds to TRBD1 (6 bases). CDR3 length: 15 amino acids. Germline V gene sequence: CDR1 SGHTA, CDR2 FQGNSA. Trimming took off 5 bases at V and 0 bases at J, with 14 bases between the two ends. In DNA, the CDR3 is TGTGCCAGCAGCCAACGGGACACTATCTCCTACGAGCAGTACTTC. The encoded protein is CASSQRDTISYEQYF.

This clone was found once. The chain couples TRBV9 to TRBJ1-3; D unresolved. Trimming shortened V by 0 bases and J by 0 bases, and 13 bases separated the two germline ends. This CDR3 contains 17 residues. Germline V gene lookup returns CDR1 SGDLS and CDR2 YYNGEE. The CDR3 DNA sequence: TGTGCCAGCAGCGTAGATCCCCAGATCGACTCTGGAAACACCATATATTTT. The encoded protein is CASSVDPQIDSGNTIYF.

This clone was seen only once. Written as DNA, the CDR3 is TGTGCCAGCAGCTCCGGACAGGGGGCTTTGAACACTGAAGCTTTCTTT. Amino acids: CASSSGQGALNTEAFF. This rearrangement joins TRBV11-2 to TRBJ1-1; the match to TRBD1 covers 11 bases. From germline, CDR1 is SGHAT and CDR2 FQNNGV. This CDR3 is built from 16 residues. After removal of 4 bases from V and 0 bases from J, the junction contained 4 bases not matched to a gene.

The rearrangement uses TRBV27 and TRBJ1-1; D gene uncertain. V shed 7 bases and J shed 1 base, with 13 bases lying between them. CDR3 length equals 14 residues. Germline CDR1 and CDR2: MNHEY and SMNVEV (reference sequence). The CDR3 DNA reads as TGTGCCAGCAACCCCCGTGGAGCGAACACTGAAGCTTTCTTT. The encoded protein is CASNPRGANTEAFF.

This sequence joins TRBV6-2 or TRBV6-3 and TRBJ1-5; 11 nucleotides line up with TRBD1. The CDR3 totals 14 residues. With V trimmed by 2 bases and J by 7 bases, 1 base remained unmatched. CDR1 is MNHEY and CDR2 is SVGEGT in the germline V gene. The CDR3: CASSYGTGGQPQHF. The CDR3 DNA follows: TGTGCCAGCAGTTACGGGACAGGGGGGCAGCCCCAGCATTTT.

The chain is built from TRBV3-1 (or the pseudogene TRBV3-2) and TRBJ1-2; possibly TRBD1 for D (6 bases). The CDR3 runs 16 residues. CDR1 LGHDT and CDR2 YNNKEL come from the germline V gene (reference sequence). The V end was cut by 1 base, the J end by 1 base, with 13 bases between. CDR3 nucleotide sequence: TGTGCCAGCAGCCAAGGGTCCGGGACACGTAACTATGGCTACACCTTC. Translating gives CASSQGSGTRNYGYTF.

The chain uses TRBV10-2 and TRBJ1-5; D may be TRBD1 (5 bases). Per germline, CDR1 WSHSY and CDR2 SAAADI. This CDR3 region has 17 residues. The V and J ends lost 4 bases and 9 bases respectively, with 25 bases between them. The CDR3 bases are TGCGCCAGCAGTGCCTCACGCCCGAGTTTGACAGCGCGGCCCCAGCATTTT. Amino acid sequence: CASSASRPSLTARPQHF.

V usage is TRBV2 and J usage is TRBJ1-4; D is possibly TRBD1 (5 bases). The germline gives CDR1 SNHLY, CDR2 FYNNEI. This CDR3 contains 15 residues. Trimming cost V 6 bases and J 7 bases, with 18 bases left between them. CDR3 loop: CASSPVRGLAEKLFF. CDR3 sequence (DNA): TGTGCCAGCAGCCCCGTGAGGGGACTTGCTGAAAAACTGTTTTTT. Full variable domain (remainder filled in from reference TRBV2 and TRBJ1-4): EPEVTQTPSHQVTQMGQEVILRCVPISNHLYFYWYRQILGQKVEFLVSFYNNEISEKSEIFDDQFSVERPDGSNFTLKIRSTKLEDSAMYFCASSPVRGLAEKLFFGSGTQLSVL.

The CDR3 loop reads CASSLARPGGNIQYF. In DNA form, the CDR3 reads TGTGCCAGCAGCTTAGCACGGCCGGGAGGAAACATTCAGTACTTC. The chain has TRBV7-9 and TRBJ2-4, with 7 bases fitting TRBD2. J gave up 6 bases and V 0 bases, and 5 bases lay outside the gene matches. This CDR3 comprises 15 residues. Germline V CDR1 and CDR2: SEHNR, FQNEAQ (reference sequence).

This rearrangement joins TRBV6-2 or TRBV6-3 to TRBJ1-6; maybe TRBD1 (6 bases). V was cut by 6 bases and J by 10 bases, with 19 bases left in between. Germline V lookup: CDR1 MNHEY, CDR2 SVGEGT. The CDR3 is 15 amino acids. The CDR3 coding sequence is TGTGCCAGCAGCCTCTTCAGGGGAAAGGACTCACCCCTCCACTTT. This codes for CASSLFRGKDSPLHF.

This sequence joins TRBV4-2 and TRBJ1-2; D remains unclear. The CDR3 runs to 16 residues. V was clipped by 1 base and J by 4 bases, with 16 bases between them. Germline loops: CDR1 LGHNA, CDR2 YNFKEQ. The CDR3 spells CASSQAIEQPLYGYTF. CDR3 DNA: TGTGCCAGCAGCCAAGCGATCGAACAGCCACTCTATGGCTACACCTTC.

V is TRBV27 and J is TRBJ1-1; D is undetermined. The CDR3 spans 13 residues. V shed 3 bases and J shed 4 bases, with 9 bases lying between them. Germline CDR1 reads MNHEY; CDR2 reads SMNVEV (reference sequence). The CDR3 bases are TGTGCCAGCAGTTTGATTCGAGGCACTGAAGCTTTCTTT. Protein sequence: CASSLIRGTEAFF.

J is TRBJ1-1 and V is TRBV27, with D maybe TRBD1 (5 bases). Per the germline V gene, CDR1 is MNHEY and CDR2 is SMNVEV (reference sequence). Trimming took 8 bases from V and 3 from J, leaving 13 bases between them. The CDR3 sequence is 13 residues long. CDR3 residues: CASCTPGYTEAFF. Here the CDR3 DNA reads TGTGCCAGCTGTACCCCAGGGTACACTGAAGCTTTCTTT.

This clone was recorded only once. The chain is built from TRBV2 and TRBJ2-5, with 10 bases fitting TRBD1. The germline V gene encodes CDR1 SNHLY and CDR2 FYNNEI. The CDR3 contains 15 residues. Trimming removed 7 bases from V and 5 bases from J; junction bases left unmatched: 10. The CDR3 coding sequence is TGTGCCAGCAATCAAGACAGGGGGCTTATGGAGACCCAGTACTTC. This codes for CASNQDRGLMETQYF.

The chain combines TRBV19 with TRBJ1-5; TRBD1 matches 10 bases. This CDR3 region has 15 residues. V trimming: 7 bases; J trimming: 4 bases; junction bases outside the gene matches: 7. The germline V gene has CDR1 LNHDA and CDR2 SQIVND (reference sequence). In DNA, the CDR3 is TGTGCCAGTATTCGGACAGGGGGTTTTAATCAGCCCCAGCATTTT. This codes for CASIRTGGFNQPQHF.

The chain carries TRBV15 and TRBJ2-7; TRBD1 agrees at 7 bases. This CDR3 has 15 amino acids. The V gene end was trimmed by 1 base and the J gene end by 3 bases; junction bases not matched to a gene: 6. Germline CDR1 is LNHNV and CDR2 is YYDKDF (reference sequence). This chain's CDR3 is CATSRVSQGIYEQYF. The CDR3 bases are TGTGCCACCAGCAGAGTCTCACAGGGGATCTACGAGCAGTACTTC. Filled out from reference TRBV15 and TRBJ2-7, the complete variable domain reads DAMVIQNPRYQVTQFGKPVTLSCSQTLNHNVMYWYQQKSSQAPKLLFHYYDKDFNNEADTPDNFQSRRPNTSFCFLDIRSPGLGDTAMYLCATSRVSQGIYEQYFGPGTRLTVT.

V and J are TRBV7-2 and TRBJ1-5; D possibly corresponds to TRBD1 (6 bases). V lost 3 bases and J 7 bases, leaving 10 bases between the germline ends. This CDR3 contains 13 residues. CDR1 and CDR2 (germline): SGHTA, FQGNSA. The CDR3 DNA reads TGTGCCAGCAGCTTGACAGGTCGCCAGCCCCAGCATTTT. Translation gives CASSLTGRQPQHF.

The rearrangement uses TRBV19 and TRBJ1-1; no clear D gene. V dropped 10 bases and J dropped 5 bases, with 26 bases sitting between them. CDR3 length: 16 amino acids. Per germline, CDR1 LNHDA and CDR2 SQIVND (reference sequence). For the CDR3, the DNA is TGTGCCACCGAGAGAGCCTCTATGTTCGCTAGGACTGAAGCTTTCTTT. Protein: CATERASMFARTEAFF.

The rearrangement links TRBV18 to TRBJ2-2, with D possibly TRBD2 on 7 matching bases. CDR1 is KGHSH and CDR2 is LQKENI in the germline V gene. V was shortened by 6 bases and J by 7 bases, with 18 bases between the two germline ends. This CDR3 region has 15 residues. CDR3 amino acids: CASSAYGGRIGELFF. For the CDR3, the DNA is TGTGCCAGCTCCGCCTACGGGGGGCGGATCGGGGAGCTGTTTTTT.

This chain connects TRBV19 to TRBJ2-3; D may be TRBD2 (5 bases). The CDR3 sequence is 14 residues long. CDR1 and CDR2 (germline): LNHDA, SQIVND (reference sequence). Trimming pared 5 bases from V and 8 bases from J, leaving 17 bases between. CDR3 nucleotides: TGTGCCAGTAGTTCCCGGGCGCGTGAGGGTACGCAGTATTTT. Residues: CASSSRAREGTQYF. Complete variable domain (other parts from reference TRBV19 and TRBJ2-3): DGGITQSPKYLFRKEGQNVTLSCEQNLNHDAMYWYRQDPGQGLRLIYYSQIVNDFQKGDIAEGYSVSREKKESFPLTVTSAQKNPTAFYLCASSSRAREGTQYFGPGTRLTVL.

The genes are TRBV7-9 and TRBJ1-4; D remains unclear. Trimming removed 4 bases from V and 4 bases from J, with 7 bases in between. Germline-derived CDR1 and CDR2 are SEHNR and FQNEAQ (reference sequence). The CDR3 consists of 13 residues. The CDR3 region is CASSYGVNEKLFF. In DNA, the CDR3 is TGTGCCAGCAGCTACGGGGTTAATGAAAAACTGTTTTTT.

The V call is TRBV2, the J call TRBJ1-1; no reliable D call. This CDR3 comprises 13 residues. The V and J ends lost 6 bases and 1 base respectively, with 9 bases between them. From germline, CDR1 is SNHLY and CDR2 FYNNEI. The CDR3 loop is CASRWQENTEAFF. CDR3 nucleotide sequence: TGTGCCAGCAGGTGGCAAGAGAACACTGAAGCTTTCTTT.

The chain employs TRBV3-1 (or the pseudogene TRBV3-2) and TRBJ2-7, with D tentatively TRBD2 (5 bases). The V and J ends lost 4 bases and 3 bases respectively, with 10 bases between them. The CDR3 runs to 13 residues. Germline CDR1 and CDR2: LGHDT and YNNKEL (reference sequence). CDR3 in amino acids: CASSLYGLYEQYF. The CDR3 bases are TGTGCCAGCAGCCTTTACGGACTCTACGAGCAGTACTTC.

In its sample, this clone was seen once. This chain uses TRBV18 with TRBJ1-2, with D unresolved. The V and J ends lost 2 bases and 1 base respectively, with 14 bases between them. Germline CDR1 reads KGHSH; CDR2 reads LQKENI. The CDR3 consists of 16 residues. CDR3 loop: CASSPAGGPRNYGYTF. The CDR3 DNA reads TGTGCCAGCTCACCAGCGGGAGGACCGCGTAACTATGGCTACACCTTC.

The chain uses TRBV4-2 and TRBJ1-1; 9 bases agree with TRBD1. This CDR3 is built from 13 residues. The V gene's germline CDR1 is LGHNA and CDR2 YNFKEQ. V gave up 4 bases and J gave up 12 bases; unmatched junction bases: 9. Here the CDR3 DNA reads TGTGCCAGCAGCCCAACCAGACAGGGGGAATCTTTCTTT. It encodes CASSPTRQGESFF.

This chain uses TRBV7-9 with TRBJ2-1; tentatively, D is TRBD2 (6 bases). The V and J ends lost 2 bases and 14 bases respectively, with 16 bases between them. The CDR3 contains 13 residues. In germline, CDR1 is SEHNR, CDR2 FQNEAQ (reference sequence). CDR3 nucleotide sequence: TGTGCCAGCAGCTTATCCTCGCGGGGATGGAAGTTCTTC. Translation: CASSLSSRGWKFF.

The chain recombines TRBV2 with TRBJ2-1; possible D gene TRBD1, 6 bases. Germline values: CDR1 SNHLY, CDR2 FYNNEI. Trimming removed 5 bases from V and 7 bases from J, with 15 bases in between. CDR3 length: 14 residues. CDR3 sequence reads: CASSTRGGWNEQFF. The CDR3 region has the DNA TGTGCCAGCAGTACGAGAGGGGGTTGGAATGAGCAGTTCTTC.